This T cell receptor (beta chain) was retrieved from a study of blood T cell repertoires in COVID-19. Study summary: The samples span acute and convalescent COVID-19 from the United States, Italy and Spain. T cells, B-cell-depleted T cells, or PBMCs supplied cDNA or gDNA.

In the original analysis: Researchers report that nucleated cell counts were estimated from reference gene primer amplification. Clones were read by immunoSEQ multiplex PCR, and TCRdb kept only the in-frame ones, dropping some. V and J calls and clone size are as listed in that table; D and trimming were resolved from the DNA. Of just under 150,000 clones detected, over 70% appear once; the ten largest clones hold roughly 37%. This CDR3 contains 12 residues. The ends lost 7 bases at V and 6 bases at J; junction bases unmatched: 2. This sequence originates from a man between 50 and 59 years old who had recovered from COVID-19. The V gene is TRBV12-3 or TRBV12-4, the J gene TRBJ1-5; TRBD1 aligns across 8 bases. Sequenced input: peripheral blood. Written as DNA, the CDR3 is TGTGCCAGCAACAGGGGGTCTCAGCCCCAGCATTTT. Amino acid sequence: CASNRGSQPQHF.